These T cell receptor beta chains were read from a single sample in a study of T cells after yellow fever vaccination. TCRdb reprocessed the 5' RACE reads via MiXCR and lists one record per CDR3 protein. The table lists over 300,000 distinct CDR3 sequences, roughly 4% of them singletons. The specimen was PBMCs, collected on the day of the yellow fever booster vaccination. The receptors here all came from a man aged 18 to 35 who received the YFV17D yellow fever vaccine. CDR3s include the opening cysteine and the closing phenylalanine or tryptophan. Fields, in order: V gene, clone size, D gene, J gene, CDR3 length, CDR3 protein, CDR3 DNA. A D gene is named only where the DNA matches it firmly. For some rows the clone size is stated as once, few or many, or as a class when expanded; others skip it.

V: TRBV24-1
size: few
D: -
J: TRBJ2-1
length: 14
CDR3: CATSPGSSYNEQFF
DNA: TGTGCCACGTCCCCGGGGTCCTCCTACAATGAGCAGTTCTTC

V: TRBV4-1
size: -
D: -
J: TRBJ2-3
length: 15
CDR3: CASSARGGRGDTQYF
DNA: TGCGCCAGCAGCGCAAGAGGGGGGCGAGGGGATACGCAGTATTTT

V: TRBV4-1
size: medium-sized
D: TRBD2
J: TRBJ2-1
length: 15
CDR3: CASSQERGGYDEQFF
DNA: TGCGCCAGCAGCCAAGAACGCGGGGGGTATGATGAGCAGTTCTTC

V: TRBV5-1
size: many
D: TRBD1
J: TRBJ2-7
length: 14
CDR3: CASSFGTGVYEQYF
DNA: TGCGCCAGCAGCTTCGGGACAGGGGTCTACGAGCAGTACTTC

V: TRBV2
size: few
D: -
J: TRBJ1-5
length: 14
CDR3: CASSEGSPNQPQHF
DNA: TGTGCCAGCAGTGAGGGCAGTCCCAATCAGCCCCAGCATTTT

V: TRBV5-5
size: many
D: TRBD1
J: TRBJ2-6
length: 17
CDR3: CASTYRDRGIGANVLTF
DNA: TGTGCCAGCACCTACCGGGACAGGGGGATTGGGGCCAACGTCCTGACTTTC

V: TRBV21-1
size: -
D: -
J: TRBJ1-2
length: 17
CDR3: CASSWGGGRSKNYGYTF
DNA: TGTGCCAGCAGCTGGGGAGGCGGCCGGAGTAAAAACTATGGCTACACCTTC

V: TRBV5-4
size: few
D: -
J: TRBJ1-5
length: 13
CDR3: CASSLYGVQPQHF
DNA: TGTGCCAGCAGCTTGTATGGGGTTCAGCCCCAGCATTTT

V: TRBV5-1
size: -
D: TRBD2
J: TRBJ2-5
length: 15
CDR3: CASSLAEREAGTQYF
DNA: TGCGCCAGCAGCTTAGCCGAGCGGGAGGCGGGGACCCAGTACTTC

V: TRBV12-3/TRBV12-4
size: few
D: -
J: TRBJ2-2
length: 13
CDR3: CASREQGTGELFF
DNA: TGTGCCAGCAGAGAGCAGGGGACCGGGGAGCTGTTTTTT

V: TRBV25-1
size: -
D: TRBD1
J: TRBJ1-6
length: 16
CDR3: CATSGGPGTGASPLHF
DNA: TGTGCCACCTCGGGGGGTCCCGGGACAGGGGCTTCACCCCTCCACTTT

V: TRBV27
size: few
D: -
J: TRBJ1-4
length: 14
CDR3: CASRRSSLEEKLFF
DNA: TGTGCCAGCAGGCGTTCAAGTTTGGAGGAAAAACTGTTTTTT

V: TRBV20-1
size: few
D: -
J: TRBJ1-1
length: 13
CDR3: CSAKQGVGTEAFF
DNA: TGCAGTGCAAAACAGGGTGTCGGCACTGAAGCTTTCTTT

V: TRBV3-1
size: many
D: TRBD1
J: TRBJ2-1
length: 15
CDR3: CASSQPRDRDNEQFF
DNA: TGTGCCAGCAGCCAACCTAGGGACAGGGACAATGAGCAGTTCTTC

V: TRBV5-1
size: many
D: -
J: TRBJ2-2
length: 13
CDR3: CASSRQETGELFF
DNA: TGCGCCAGCAGCAGACAGGAGACCGGGGAGCTGTTTTTT

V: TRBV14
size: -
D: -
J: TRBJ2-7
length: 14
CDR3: CASSQVSGPGEQYF
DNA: TGTGCCAGCAGCCAAGTGTCAGGGCCTGGCGAGCAGTACTTC

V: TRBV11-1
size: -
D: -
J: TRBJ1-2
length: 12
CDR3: CASSTQGRGYTF
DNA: TGTGCCAGCAGCACGCAGGGTCGTGGCTACACCTTC

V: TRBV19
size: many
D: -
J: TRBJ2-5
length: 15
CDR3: CASSIGPGQPETQYF
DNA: TGTGCCAGTAGTATCGGCCCCGGACAGCCAGAGACCCAGTACTTC

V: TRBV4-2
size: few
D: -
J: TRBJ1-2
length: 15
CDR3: CASSQEEYGLYGYTF
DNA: TGTGCCAGCAGCCAAGAGGAGTACGGCCTCTATGGCTACACCTTC

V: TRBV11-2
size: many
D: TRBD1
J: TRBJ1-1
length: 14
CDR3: CATQGGVRGTEAFF
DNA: TGTGCCACCCAAGGGGGCGTGCGGGGCACTGAAGCTTTCTTT

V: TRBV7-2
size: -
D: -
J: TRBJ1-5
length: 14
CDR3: CASSAHNSNQPQHF
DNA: TGTGCCAGCAGCGCTCACAATAGCAATCAGCCCCAGCATTTT

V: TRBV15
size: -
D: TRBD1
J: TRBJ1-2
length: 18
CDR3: CATSRDEQGSHITYGYTF
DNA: TGTGCCACCAGCAGAGACGAACAGGGGTCCCACATTACCTATGGCTACACCTTC

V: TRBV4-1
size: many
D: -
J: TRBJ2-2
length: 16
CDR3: CASSQGRTSNTGELFF
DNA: TGCGCCAGCAGCCAAGGGAGGACCTCGAACACCGGGGAGCTGTTTTTT

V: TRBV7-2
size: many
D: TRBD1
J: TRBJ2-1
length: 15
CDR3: CASSLVTGAYNEQFF
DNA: TGTGCCAGCAGCTTAGTGACAGGGGCCTACAATGAGCAGTTCTTC

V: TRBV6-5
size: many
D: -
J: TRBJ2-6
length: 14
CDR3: CASSTDPGANVLTF
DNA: TGTGCCAGCAGTACTGACCCTGGGGCCAACGTCCTGACTTTC

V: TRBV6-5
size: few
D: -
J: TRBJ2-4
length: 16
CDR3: CASSYSFSRIKNIQYF
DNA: TGTGCCAGCAGTTACTCCTTCAGCCGAATCAAAAACATTCAGTACTTC

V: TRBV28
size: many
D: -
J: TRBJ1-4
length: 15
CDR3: CASSSPSGKDEKLFF
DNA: TGTGCCAGCAGTTCCCCTTCGGGGAAGGATGAAAAACTGTTTTTT

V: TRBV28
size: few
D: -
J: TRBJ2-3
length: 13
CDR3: CASMRDLTDTQYF
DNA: TGTGCCAGCATGAGGGATCTCACAGATACGCAGTATTTT

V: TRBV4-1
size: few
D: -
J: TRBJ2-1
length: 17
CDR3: CASSQGATASSYNEQFF
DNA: TGCGCCAGCAGCCAAGGCGCCACTGCAAGCTCCTACAATGAGCAGTTCTTC

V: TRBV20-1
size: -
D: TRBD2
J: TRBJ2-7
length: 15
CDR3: CSAPSRTSGGYEQYF
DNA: TGCAGTGCCCCGAGCCGGACTAGCGGGGGGTACGAGCAGTACTTC

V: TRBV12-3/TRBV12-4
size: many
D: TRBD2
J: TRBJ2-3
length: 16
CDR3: CASSLGGGASTDTQYF
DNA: TGTGCCAGCAGTCTCGGGGGGGGGGCTAGCACAGATACGCAGTATTTT

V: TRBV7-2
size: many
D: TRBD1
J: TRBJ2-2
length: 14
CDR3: CASQQGRGTGELFF
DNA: TGTGCCAGCCAACAGGGGAGAGGCACCGGGGAGCTGTTTTTT

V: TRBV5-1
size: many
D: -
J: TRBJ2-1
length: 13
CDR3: CASSLVAAAEQFF
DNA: TGCGCCAGCAGCTTGGTAGCGGCGGCTGAGCAGTTCTTC

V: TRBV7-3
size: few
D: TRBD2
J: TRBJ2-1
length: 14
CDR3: CASSFGGEKDEQFF
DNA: TGTGCCAGCAGCTTCGGGGGGGAAAAGGATGAGCAGTTCTTC

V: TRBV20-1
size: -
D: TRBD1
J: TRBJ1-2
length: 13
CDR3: CSARERDSYGYTF
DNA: TGCAGTGCTAGAGAAAGGGACAGCTATGGCTACACCTTC

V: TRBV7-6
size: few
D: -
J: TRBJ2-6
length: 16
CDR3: CASSLARAPGANVLTF
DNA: TGTGCCAGCAGCTTGGCGAGGGCTCCTGGGGCCAACGTCCTGACTTTC

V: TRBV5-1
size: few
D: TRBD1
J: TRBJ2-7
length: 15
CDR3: CASSSYRGSSYEQYF
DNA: TGCGCCAGCAGTTCTTACAGGGGAAGCTCCTACGAGCAGTACTTC

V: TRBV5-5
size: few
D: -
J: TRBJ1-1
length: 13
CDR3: CASSLSRRREAFF
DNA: TGTGCCAGCAGCTTGAGCCGGCGTCGAGAAGCTTTCTTT

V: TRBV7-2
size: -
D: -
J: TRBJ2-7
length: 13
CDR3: CASSFEQGYEQYF
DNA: TGTGCCAGCAGCTTCGAACAGGGCTACGAGCAGTACTTC

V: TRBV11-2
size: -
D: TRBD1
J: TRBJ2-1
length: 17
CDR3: CASSLRGQKSSYNEQFF
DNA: TGTGCCAGCAGCTTAAGGGGGCAGAAGAGCTCCTACAATGAGCAGTTCTTC

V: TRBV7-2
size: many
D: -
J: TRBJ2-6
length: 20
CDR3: CASSFPSPNSDSSGANVLTF
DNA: TGTGCCAGCAGCTTCCCGTCACCAAATTCGGACAGCTCTGGGGCCAACGTCCTGACTTTC

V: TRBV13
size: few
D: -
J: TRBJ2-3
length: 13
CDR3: CASSFSGPDTQYF
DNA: TGTGCCAGCAGCTTCTCCGGGCCAGATACGCAGTATTTT

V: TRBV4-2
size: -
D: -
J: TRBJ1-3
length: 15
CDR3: CASSQDRRTPNTIYF
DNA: TGTGCCAGCAGCCAAGATCGCCGGACCCCAAACACCATATATTTT

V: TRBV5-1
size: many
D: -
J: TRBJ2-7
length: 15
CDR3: CASSLDGRVAYEQYF
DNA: TGCGCCAGCAGCTTGGACGGCAGGGTGGCCTACGAGCAGTACTTC

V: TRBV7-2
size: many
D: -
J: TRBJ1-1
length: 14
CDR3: CASMEFQEGTEAFF
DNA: TGTGCCAGCATGGAATTTCAGGAGGGGACTGAAGCTTTCTTT

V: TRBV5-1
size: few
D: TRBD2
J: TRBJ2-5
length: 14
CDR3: CASRGLAGPGTQYF
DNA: TGCGCCAGCAGAGGACTAGCGGGGCCCGGGACCCAGTACTTC

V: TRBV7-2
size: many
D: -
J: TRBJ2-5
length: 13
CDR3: CASSLVRLETQYF
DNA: TGTGCCAGCAGCTTAGTCAGGCTAGAGACCCAGTACTTC

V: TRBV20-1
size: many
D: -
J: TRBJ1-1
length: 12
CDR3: CSARDPGFEAFF
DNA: TGCAGTGCTAGAGATCCCGGATTTGAAGCTTTCTTT

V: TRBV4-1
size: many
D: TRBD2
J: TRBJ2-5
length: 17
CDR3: CASSQVQGGGGQETQYF
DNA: TGCGCCAGCAGCCAGGTGCAGGGTGGCGGGGGGCAAGAGACCCAGTACTTC

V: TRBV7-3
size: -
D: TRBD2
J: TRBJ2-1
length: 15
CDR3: CASSRSGEIYNEQFF
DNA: TGTGCCAGCAGCCGTAGCGGGGAGATTTACAATGAGCAGTTCTTC